This paragraph reports one T cell receptor (beta chain). Its antigen is not yet known. No base quality information exists; no much larger clone differs at one position. One collaborating source in Seattle enrolled patients while the patients were actively infected and followed the patients over time throughout the course of disease. Each collaborating institution followed its own protocols to collect whole blood in K2EDTA tubes. For TCRbeta analysis, collaborators shipped samples in one of three forms: frozen whole blood, isolated PBMCs, or DNA extracted from either of those sample types. The immunoSEQ Assay, a bias-controlled multiplex PCR, was used to amplify TCRbeta CDR3 regions from genomic DNA. The original methods were these. Nucleated cell counts per sample were estimated from amplification of reference gene primers within the assay. Sequence reads were collapsed and filtered to measure the absolute abundance of every unique TCRbeta CDR3 rearrangement. Productive Simpson clonality was computed per sample as the square root of Simpson's diversity index over productive rearrangements. Not all clones reach the TCRdb copy of this immuneACCESS table, which keeps in-frame sequences only. Checked studies attribute under half of the gap to unresolved V genes and leave the rest unexplained. V, J and clone size derive from that table, while D and trimming were established from the DNA sequence. Here the sample has under 45,000 clones; around nine tenths occur a single time. Together, the top ten hold around 3.7% of the sample.

These data are taken from a study of blood T cell repertoires in COVID-19 (dated by TCRdb to about 2020). At the level of the whole study: Collaborator samples came from the United States, Italy and Spain and covered acute and convalescent phases of COVID-19. The prospective study material was composed of cDNA or gDNA derived from T cells, B-cell-depleted T cells, or PBMCs. The dataset comprised deeply sampled blood TCRbeta repertoires from subjects exposed to, actively infected with, or recovered from COVID-19. The repertoires were released in a freely available public database intended as a resource for research on the immune response to SARS-CoV-2. The samples were drawn from the first 160 participants of the ongoing ImmuneRACE study and from more than 1,000 subjects provided by 6 global collaborators. Nearly every sample came with metadata listing a de-identified subject ID, COVID-19 status, age in years and sex. Where available, HLA class I and class II types were taken from metadata supplied by the sample provider and were not determined by assay-based typing. General conclusions and limits of the study: The quantity of clinical and demographic metadata differed by source and by participant and was supplied without curation.

According to the germline V gene (reference sequence), CDR1 reads LNHDA and CDR2 reads SQIVND. V ends up 5 bases short and J 7 bases short, with an unmatched junction base count of 7. The CDR3 starts with the cysteine, ends with the phenylalanine, and has 13 residues. Solely the CDR3 DNA is kept, with 39 bases framed from the first base. Material for sequencing was peripheral blood. The origin of this receptor is a man in his forties with COVID-19, enrolled during active disease. The chain couples TRBV19 to TRBJ1-2, with 7 bases matching TRBD1. The encoded CDR3 is CASSSTGDGGYTF. The nucleotides are TGTGCCAGTAGTTCCACAGGGGATGGTGGCTACACCTTC.